What follows are 24 T cell receptor beta chains derived from one specimen sequenced in a study of PD-1 blockade in mismatch repair-deficient tumors. Measured with immunoSEQ multiplex PCR; TCRdb has only the in-frame clones, and not every one. The sample lists 95,000 to 150,000 clones; roughly nine tenths were seen once. The sequenced sample was peripheral blood, obtained 44 weeks after starting pembrolizumab. The receptors were sampled from an adult with mismatch repair-deficient cancer.

This sequence joins TRBV29-1 and TRBJ2-1, with 13 bases aligning to TRBD2. Germline trimming cut 7 bases from V and 6 bases from J; bases unmatched to any gene: 6. The CDR3 covers 14 residues. Germline assignment: CDR1 SQVTM and CDR2 ANQGSEA. The CDR3 loop is CSGSGTSGTNEQFF. DNA of the CDR3: TGCAGCGGTTCCGGGACTAGCGGGACCAATGAGCAGTTCTTC.

The rearrangement uses TRBV7-9 and TRBJ2-5; D gene uncertain. The V gene lost 3 bases and the J gene lost 5 bases, with 10 bases spanning the gap. The CDR3 runs 13 residues. Germline V lookup: CDR1 SEHNR, CDR2 FQNEAQ (reference sequence). The DNA of the CDR3 is TGTGCCAGCAGCTTCGGTGTATTTGAGACCCAGTACTTC. Residues: CASSFGVFETQYF.

The CDR3 sequence: CASSLDRGLHEQYF. The DNA for the CDR3 is TGTGCCAGCAGCTTAGACAGGGGCTTGCACGAGCAGTACTTC. This rearrangement joins TRBV11-2 to TRBJ2-7; tentative D call: TRBD1 (6 bases). V dropped 0 bases and J dropped 5 bases, with 11 bases sitting between them. The CDR3 sequence is 14 residues long. Germline assignment: CDR1 SGHAT and CDR2 FQNNGV.

The rearrangement links TRBV5-4 to TRBJ2-3, with TRBD2 as a possible D gene (5 bases). The CDR3 is made up of 14 amino acids. The germline V gene encodes CDR1 SGHNT and CDR2 YYREEE (reference sequence). Trimming took 4 bases from V and 0 from J, leaving 9 bases between them. CDR3 sequence: CASSARGSTDTQYF. The CDR3 region has the DNA TGTGCCAGCAGCGCCCGGGGAAGCACAGATACGCAGTATTTT.

This CDR3 is CASSSLRAGGADGYTF. CDR3 nucleotide sequence: TGTGCCAGCAGTTCCCTGCGGGCAGGGGGCGCCGATGGCTACACCTTC. The V gene is TRBV27, the J gene TRBJ1-2; 8 bases match TRBD1. Trimming at V came to 4 bases and at J to 6 bases, leaving 13 bases not matched to a gene. This CDR3 is built from 16 residues. Germline-derived CDR1 and CDR2 are MNHEY and SMNVEV (reference sequence).

The gene calls are TRBV18 and TRBJ1-5; TRBD1 aligns across 8 bases. Germline trimming cut 4 bases from V and 2 bases from J; bases unmatched to any gene: 13. Germline lookup yields CDR1 KGHSH and CDR2 LQKENI. This CDR3 spans 18 amino acids. This CDR3 is CASSHRDRTLARNQPQHF. CDR3 bases: TGTGCCAGCTCACACCGGGACAGGACCCTTGCCCGCAATCAGCCCCAGCATTTT.

The genes are TRBV6-1 and TRBJ2-7, with D perhaps TRBD1 or TRBD2 (6 bases each). CDR1 is MNHNS and CDR2 is SASEGT in the germline V gene. This CDR3 contains 16 residues. Trimming took 1 base from V and 6 from J, leaving 19 bases between them. CDR3 DNA sequence: TGTGCCAGCAGTGAAGAATTTCAAGGGGGGTTGATCGAGCAGTACTTC. Translation gives CASSEEFQGGLIEQYF.

This chain links TRBV5-1 with TRBJ2-6, with a tentative D call TRBD1 (6 bases). V was cut by 1 base and J by 0 bases, with 11 bases left in between. The CDR3 is 17 amino acids. CDR1 is SGHRS, CDR2 YFSETQ, per germline. The CDR3 DNA follows: TGCGCCAGCAGCTTGACAGGGTTAACCTCTGGGGCCAACGTCCTGACTTTC. Translation: CASSLTGLTSGANVLTF.

The rearrangement links TRBV6-1 to TRBJ1-2; tentatively, D is TRBD1 (5 bases). The CDR3 spans 15 residues. The germline V and J ends were trimmed by 4 bases and 4 bases, with 16 bases remaining between them. Germline-derived CDR1 and CDR2 are MNHNS and SASEGT. CDR3 protein: CASSASGGRGYGYTF. For the CDR3, the DNA is TGTGCCAGCAGTGCTAGCGGGGGACGAGGCTATGGCTACACCTTC.

This chain joins TRBV28 and TRBJ2-5, with 8 bases identical to TRBD2. Germline values: CDR1 MDHEN, CDR2 SYDVKM. J gave up 3 bases and V 5 bases, and 5 bases lay outside the gene matches. This CDR3 comprises 14 residues. CDR3 sequence: CASSQTSAKETQYF. DNA for the CDR3: TGTGCCAGCAGTCAGACTAGCGCCAAAGAGACCCAGTACTTC.

The chain employs TRBV21-1 and TRBJ2-7; TRBD2 was called by the table and not checked on the DNA. TRBV21-1 is a pseudogene locus. The CDR3 sequence is 17 residues long. In DNA form, the CDR3 reads TGTGCCAGCAGCCCCCTGAGGCTAGCGCTGAGCTCCTACGAGCAGTACTTC. It encodes CASSPLRLALSSYEQYF.

This clone has only one observation. The rearrangement joins TRBV6-5 to TRBJ1-1, with D unresolved. Per germline, CDR1 MNHEY and CDR2 SVGAGI. V gave up 1 base and J gave up 4 bases, with 10 bases separating them. The CDR3 is 14 amino acids. The DNA of the CDR3 is TGTGCCAGCAGTTACTGGGGTTTCGGCACTGAAGCTTTCTTT. Translated: CASSYWGFGTEAFF.

This clone was counted only a few times. This chain joins TRBV30 and TRBJ1-3, with D unresolved. The CDR3 has 15 amino acids. With 2 bases removed from V and 0 bases from J, the gap between germline ends came to 11 bases. Per germline, CDR1 GTSNPN and CDR2 SVGIG (reference sequence). The CDR3 sequence: CAWSKGSNSGNTIYF. CDR3 DNA: TGTGCCTGGAGTAAGGGAAGCAACTCTGGAAACACCATATATTTT.

The rearrangement joins TRBV5-5 to TRBJ2-1; no definite D call. The CDR3 has 15 amino acids. Trimming removed 0 bases at V and 0 bases at J, with 7 bases between. Germline V CDR1 and CDR2: SGHKS, YYEKEE (reference sequence). CDR3 coding DNA: TGTGCCAGCAGCTTGGGTGACCCCTCCTACAATGAGCAGTTCTTC. Translated, it gives CASSLGDPSYNEQFF.

The V call is TRBV4-1, the J call TRBJ1-4, with D possibly TRBD1 on 5 matching bases. Trimming shortened V by 2 bases and J by 5 bases, and 12 bases separated the two germline ends. CDR1 and CDR2 (germline): MGHRA, YSYEKL. The CDR3 runs 15 residues. CDR3 in amino acids: CASSQSGLENEKLFF. As DNA, the CDR3 is TGCGCCAGCAGCCAATCGGGACTGGAGAATGAAAAACTGTTTTTT.

This chain connects TRBV7-8 to TRBJ2-7, with D perhaps matching TRBD1 (6 bases). Germline lookup yields CDR1 SGHVS and CDR2 FQNEAQ. The V gene lost 1 base and the J gene lost 3 bases, with 13 bases spanning the gap. This CDR3 has 15 amino acids. CDR3 nucleotide sequence: TGTGCCAGCAGCTTAGGCACAGGGAAGGTCTACGAGCAGTACTTC. It encodes CASSLGTGKVYEQYF.

The J gene is TRBJ2-1, the V gene TRBV6-6; 10 nucleotides agree with TRBD1. Trimming at V came to 7 bases and at J to 7 bases, leaving 10 bases not matched to a gene. CDR3 size: 15 residues. Germline V gives CDR1 MNHNY, CDR2 SVGAGI (reference sequence). The CDR3 DNA sequence: TGTGCCAGCACCACAATCGGACAGGGGGGGAATGAGCAGTTCTTC. Translation gives CASTTIGQGGNEQFF.

The rearrangement links TRBV30 to TRBJ2-1; D is unclear. V lost 7 bases, J lost 6 bases, and 13 bases lay in between. The CDR3 consists of 12 residues. The V gene's germline CDR1 is GTSNPN and CDR2 SVGIG (reference sequence). CDR3 sequence (DNA): TGTGCCTCCGGAAGCTTCGGCAATGAGCAGTTCTTC. Translated: CASGSFGNEQFF.

J is TRBJ2-7 and V is TRBV9; D may be TRBD1 (5 bases). Deletions cut 3 bases from V and 7 bases from J, with 14 bases between. This CDR3 has 13 amino acids. CDR1 is SGDLS, CDR2 YYNGEE, per germline. The chain's CDR3 is CASSARPGKEQYF. CDR3 DNA sequence: TGTGCCAGCAGCGCCCGACCAGGGAAAGAGCAGTACTTC.

This chain joins TRBV5-5 and TRBJ1-3; D perhaps matches TRBD1 (6 bases). Germline V gives CDR1 SGHKS, CDR2 YYEKEE (reference sequence). This CDR3 is built from 14 residues. Trimming pared 6 bases from V and 0 bases from J, leaving 10 bases between. The CDR3 reads CASTLDSSGNTIYF. The CDR3 DNA follows: TGTGCCAGCACACTGGACAGCTCTGGAAACACCATATATTTT.

V is TRBV19 and J is TRBJ2-1; TRBD2 agrees at 12 bases. Germline CDR1 and CDR2: LNHDA and SQIVND (reference sequence). V shed 3 bases, J shed 4 bases, and the junction held 10 bases outside the gene matches. This CDR3 spans 18 amino acids. CDR3 coding DNA: TGTGCCAGTAGTATTGCTAGCGGGAGGGATGCTTTATACAATGAGCAGTTCTTC. Translated: CASSIASGRDALYNEQFF.

The V call is TRBV9, the J call TRBJ1-5, with D uncertain. V was pared by 4 bases and J by 2 bases, with 7 bases between. This CDR3 spans 13 amino acids. CDR1 and CDR2 from the germline V gene are SGDLS and YYNGEE. The CDR3 here is CASSPEGNQPQHF. CDR3 DNA: TGTGCCAGCAGCCCCGAGGGCAATCAGCCCCAGCATTTT.

The genes are TRBV5-1 and TRBJ2-2, with 13 bases aligning to TRBD2. Germline CDR1 SGHRS, CDR2 YFSETQ. The CDR3 spans 18 residues. V lost 5 bases to trimming and J lost 4 bases; unmatched junction nucleotides: 11. The CDR3 here is CASSWRTGLAGATGELFF. The CDR3 nucleotides read TGCGCCAGCAGTTGGAGAACCGGACTAGCGGGGGCCACCGGGGAGCTGTTTTTT.

The genes are TRBV11-1 and TRBJ2-5; D unresolved. Trimming cost V 1 base and J 3 bases, with 9 bases left between them. Per the germline V gene, CDR1 is SGHAT and CDR2 is FQDESV (reference sequence). The CDR3 has 14 amino acids. This CDR3 is CASSLVRSEETQYF. DNA of the CDR3: TGTGCCAGCAGCTTAGTCAGGTCTGAAGAGACCCAGTACTTC.